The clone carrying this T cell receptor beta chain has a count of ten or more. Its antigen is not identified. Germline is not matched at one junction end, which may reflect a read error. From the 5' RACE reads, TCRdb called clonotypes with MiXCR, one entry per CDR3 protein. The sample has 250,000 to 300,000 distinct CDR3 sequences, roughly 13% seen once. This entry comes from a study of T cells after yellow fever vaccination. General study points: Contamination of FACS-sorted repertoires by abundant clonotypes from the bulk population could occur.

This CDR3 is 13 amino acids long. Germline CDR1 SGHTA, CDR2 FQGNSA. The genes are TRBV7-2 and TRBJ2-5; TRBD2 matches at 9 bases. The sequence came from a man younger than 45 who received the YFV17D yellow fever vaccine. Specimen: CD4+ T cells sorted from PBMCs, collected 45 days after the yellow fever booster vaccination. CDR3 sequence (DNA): TGTGCCAGCAGCGTAGCGGGAGTGGAGACCCAGTACTTC. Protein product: CASSVAGVETQYF. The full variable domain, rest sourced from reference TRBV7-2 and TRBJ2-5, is GAGVSQSPSNKVTEKGKDVELRCDPISGHTALYWYRQSLGQGLEFLIYFQGNSAPDKSGLPSDRFSAERTGGSVSTLTIQRTQQEDSAVYLCASSVAGVETQYFGPGTRLLVL.